The 14 T cell receptor beta chains presented below share a single source sample, sequenced in a study of T cell responses to AZD1222 COVID-19 vaccine. Here immunoSEQ multiplex PCR was the method, and the copy in TCRdb shows in-frame clones only, minus some. The sample shows 70,000 to 95,000 clones, 90% of them seen only once. The source was peripheral blood, collected 28 days after the second AZD1222 dose. The origin of the receptors is an adult who received the AZD1222 COVID-19 vaccine.

The J gene is TRBJ2-3, the V gene TRBV24-1; perhaps TRBD1 as D (5 bases). CDR1 is KGHDR, CDR2 SFDVKD, per germline. CDR3 length: 13 residues. V was pared by 12 bases and J by 0 bases, with 12 bases between. Here the CDR3 DNA reads TGTGCCCCCTGGGGCCCTAGCACAGATACGCAGTATTTT. Protein sequence: CAPWGPSTDTQYF.

V and J are TRBV19 and TRBJ1-5; D gene ambiguous. The germline V gene has CDR1 LNHDA and CDR2 SQIVND (reference sequence). Trimming removed 7 bases from V and 3 bases from J, with 22 bases in between. This CDR3 has 17 residues. The CDR3 sequence: CASTPGGLLIVNQPQHF. The CDR3 coding sequence is TGTGCCAGTACCCCGGGCGGTTTGTTGATAGTCAATCAGCCCCAGCATTTT.

CDR3 in DNA: TGTGCCAGCTCACCTGGGACGGAAGACGAGCAGTACTTC. Amino acids: CASSPGTEDEQYF. V gene TRBV18 combines with J gene TRBJ2-7; tentatively, D is TRBD1 or TRBD2 (5 bases each). V gave up 3 bases and J gave up 5 bases, with 11 bases separating them. The CDR3 is 13 residues long. Germline lookup yields CDR1 KGHSH and CDR2 LQKENI. Supplemented by reference TRBV18 and TRBJ2-7, the full variable domain reads NAGVMQNPRHLVRRRGQEARLRCSPMKGHSHVYWYRQLPEEGLKFMVYLQKENIIDESGMPKERFSAEFPKEGPSILRIQQVVRGDSAAYFCASSPGTEDEQYFGPGTRLTVT.

This clone was counted a single time. Other DNA sequences within the sample encode an identical CDR3. This chain connects TRBV18 to TRBJ1-5; D possibly corresponds to TRBD1 (6 bases). This CDR3 region has 14 residues. V lost 1 base, J lost 4 bases, and 8 bases lay in between. CDR1 is KGHSH and CDR2 is LQKENI in the germline V gene. In DNA, the CDR3 is TGTGCCAGCTCACCACGGCAGGGGAATCAGCCCCAGCATTTT. Residues: CASSPRQGNQPQHF.

The chain combines TRBV2 with TRBJ2-7, with D perhaps TRBD2 (6 bases). This CDR3 contains 15 residues. CDR1 and CDR2 from the germline V gene are SNHLY and FYNNEI. The V end was cut by 8 bases, the J end by 4 bases, with 21 bases between. The CDR3 loop is CASAVGGVSNYEQYF. The CDR3 nucleotides read TGTGCCAGCGCGGTTGGCGGGGTCAGCAATTACGAGCAGTACTTC.

The V and J genes are TRBV7-3 and TRBJ2-2, with 7 bases aligning to TRBD2. This CDR3 contains 16 residues. Germline CDR1 SGHTA, CDR2 FQGTGA. Losses at the gene ends were 1 base for V and 0 bases for J; bases not matched to a gene: 2. CDR3 loop: CASSLSGGTNTGELFF. Here the CDR3 DNA reads TGTGCCAGCAGCTTAAGCGGGGGAACGAACACCGGGGAGCTGTTTTTT.

The chain employs TRBV30 and TRBJ2-7; D is tentatively TRBD1 or TRBD2 (6 bases each). The CDR3 loop spans 15 amino acids. Germline V gene lookup returns CDR1 GTSNPN and CDR2 SVGIG (reference sequence). The V and J ends lost 2 bases and 5 bases respectively, with 19 bases between them. CDR3 protein: CAWSSEGGAWNEQYF. The CDR3 bases are TGTGCCTGGAGTTCCGAGGGGGGCGCGTGGAACGAGCAGTACTTC.

This chain joins TRBV6-4 and TRBJ1-2; D is unresolved. Germline V CDR1 and CDR2: MRHNA, SNTAGT. The CDR3 consists of 12 residues. V was pared by 0 bases and J by 7 bases, with 6 bases between. CDR3 coding DNA: TGTGCCAGCAGTGACTCTTTGCTTGGCTACACCTTC. Translation: CASSDSLLGYTF.

The table lists this clone with a count of one. The chain combines TRBV2 with TRBJ2-3; D not resolved. The CDR3 has 11 amino acids. CDR1 is SNHLY, CDR2 FYNNEI, per germline. Trimming removed 2 bases at V and 12 bases at J, with 9 bases between. The CDR3 sequence is CASSENWPQYF. CDR3 DNA sequence: TGTGCCAGCAGTGAAAACTGGCCCCAGTATTTT.

The chain employs TRBV6-5 and TRBJ1-6; TRBD1 is a possible D gene (5 bases). The CDR3 extends over 15 amino acids. V was trimmed by 2 bases and J by 5 bases, leaving 10 bases between them. CDR1 and CDR2 (germline): MNHEY, SVGAGI. The CDR3 DNA sequence: TGTGCCAGCAGTTACCGGGGACTTGATAATTCACCCCTCCACTTT. Encoded protein: CASSYRGLDNSPLHF.

The V gene is TRBV12-3 or TRBV12-4, the J gene TRBJ1-2, with TRBD1 identical over 9 bases. Trimming took 6 bases from V and 3 from J; bases not matched to a gene: 2. The CDR3 spans 13 residues. CDR3: CASRGDRDYGYTF. The CDR3 DNA sequence: TGTGCCAGCAGGGGGGACAGGGACTATGGCTACACCTTC.

This clone has just one count. This chain links TRBV2 with TRBJ2-7; tentative D call: TRBD1 (5 bases). This CDR3 comprises 13 residues. Germline lookup yields CDR1 SNHLY and CDR2 FYNNEI. The germline V and J ends were trimmed by 4 bases and 4 bases, with 11 bases remaining between them. CDR3 DNA sequence: TGTGCCAGCAGTGGGGGCTACCCTTACGAGCAGTACTTC. It codes for CASSGGYPYEQYF.

The chain uses TRBV30 and TRBJ1-5, with no clear D. The V end was cut by 0 bases, the J end by 1 base, with 4 bases between. The germline V gene encodes CDR1 GTSNPN and CDR2 SVGIG (reference sequence). This CDR3 comprises 13 residues. In nucleotides, the CDR3 is TGTGCCTGGAGTGTTGGAAGCAATCAGCCCCAGCATTTT. Encoded protein: CAWSVGSNQPQHF.

This chain joins TRBV5-6 and TRBJ2-7, with 7 bases aligning to TRBD1. Germline V lookup: CDR1 SGHDT, CDR2 YYEEEE. V was pared by 1 base and J by 4 bases, with 8 bases of the junction left unmatched. This CDR3 is built from 15 residues. The CDR3 DNA reads TGTGCCAGCAGCTTGAAGAGACAGGGTTGGTACGAGCAGTACTTC. It encodes CASSLKRQGWYEQYF.